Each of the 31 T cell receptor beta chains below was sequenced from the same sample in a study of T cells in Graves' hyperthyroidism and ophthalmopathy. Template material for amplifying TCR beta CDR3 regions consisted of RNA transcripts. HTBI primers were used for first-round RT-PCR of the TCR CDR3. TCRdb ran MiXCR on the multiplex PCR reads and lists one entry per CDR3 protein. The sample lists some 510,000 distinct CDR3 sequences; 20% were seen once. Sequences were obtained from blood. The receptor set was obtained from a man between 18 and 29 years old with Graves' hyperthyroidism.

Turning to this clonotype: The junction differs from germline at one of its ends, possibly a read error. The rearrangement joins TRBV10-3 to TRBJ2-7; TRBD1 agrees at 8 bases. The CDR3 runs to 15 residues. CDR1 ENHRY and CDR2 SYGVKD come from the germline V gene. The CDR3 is CASSEWTGSSNEQYF. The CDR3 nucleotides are TGTGCCAGCAGTGAGTGGACAGGGAGCTCCAACGAGCAGTACTTC.

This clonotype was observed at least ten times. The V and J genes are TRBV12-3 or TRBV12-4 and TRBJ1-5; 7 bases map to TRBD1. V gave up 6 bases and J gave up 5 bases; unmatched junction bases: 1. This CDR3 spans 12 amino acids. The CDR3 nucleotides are TGTGCCAGCAGGGGACAGTATCAGCCCCAGCATTTT. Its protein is CASRGQYQPQHF.

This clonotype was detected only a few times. This CDR3 reads CASTSSEENEQYF. The CDR3 bases are TGTGCCAGCACCTCATCGGAAGAAAACGAGCAGTACTTC. The chain combines TRBV28 with TRBJ2-7; D is unclear. Between the trimmed V and J ends, which lost 7 bases and 5 bases, there was a span of 15 bases. This CDR3 is 13 amino acids long. The germline V gene encodes CDR1 MDHEN and CDR2 SYDVKM. The full variable domain, completed using reference TRBV28 and TRBJ2-7, is DVKVTQSSRYLVKRTGEKVFLECVQDMDHENMFWYRQDPGLGLRLIYFSYDVKMKEKGDIPEGYSVSREKKERFSLILESASTNQTSMYLCASTSSEENEQYFGPGTRLTVT.

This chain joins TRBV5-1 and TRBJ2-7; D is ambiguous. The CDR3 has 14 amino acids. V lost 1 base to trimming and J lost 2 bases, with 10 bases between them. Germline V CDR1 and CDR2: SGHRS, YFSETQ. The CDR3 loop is CASSLRWGTYEQYF. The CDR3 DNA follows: TGCGCCAGCAGCTTGAGGTGGGGAACCTACGAGCAGTACTTC.

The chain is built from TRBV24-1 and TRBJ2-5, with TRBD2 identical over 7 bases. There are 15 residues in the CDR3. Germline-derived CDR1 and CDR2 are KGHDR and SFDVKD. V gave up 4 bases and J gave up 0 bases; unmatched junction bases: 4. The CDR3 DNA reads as TGTGCCACCAGTGAAGCGGGACGGAACCAAGAGACCCAGTACTTC. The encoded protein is CATSEAGRNQETQYF.

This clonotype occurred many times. CDR3: CASSLSQGAEWGGYTF. DNA for the CDR3: TGTGCCAGCAGTTTATCTCAGGGGGCGGAGTGGGGTGGCTACACCTTC. The chain recombines TRBV27 with TRBJ1-2; TRBD1 aligns across 8 bases. The CDR3 extends over 16 amino acids. V trimming: 0 bases; J trimming: 7 bases; junction bases outside the gene matches: 10. Germline V lookup: CDR1 MNHEY, CDR2 SMNVEV (reference sequence).

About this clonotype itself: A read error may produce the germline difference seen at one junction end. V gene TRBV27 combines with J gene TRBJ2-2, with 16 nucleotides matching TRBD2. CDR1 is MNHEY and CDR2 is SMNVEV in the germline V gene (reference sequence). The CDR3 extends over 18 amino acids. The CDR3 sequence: CASSLGLAGGPGTGELCF. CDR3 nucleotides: TGTGCCAGCAGTTTGGGACTAGCGGGGGGGCCGGGCACCGGGGAGCTGTGTTTT.

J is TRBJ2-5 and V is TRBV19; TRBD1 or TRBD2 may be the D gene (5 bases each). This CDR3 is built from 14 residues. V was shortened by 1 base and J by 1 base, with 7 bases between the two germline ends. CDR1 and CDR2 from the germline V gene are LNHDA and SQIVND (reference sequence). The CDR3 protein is CASSIAGTQETQYF. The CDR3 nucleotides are TGTGCCAGTAGTATAGCCGGGACCCAAGAGACCCAGTACTTC.

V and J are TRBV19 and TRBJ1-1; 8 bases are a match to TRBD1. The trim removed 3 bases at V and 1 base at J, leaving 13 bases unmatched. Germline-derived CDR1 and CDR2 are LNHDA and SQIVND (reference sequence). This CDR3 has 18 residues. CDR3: CASSIFPDRGLGNTEAFF. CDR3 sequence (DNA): TGTGCCAGTAGTATTTTCCCCGACAGGGGATTGGGGAACACTGAAGCTTTCTTT.

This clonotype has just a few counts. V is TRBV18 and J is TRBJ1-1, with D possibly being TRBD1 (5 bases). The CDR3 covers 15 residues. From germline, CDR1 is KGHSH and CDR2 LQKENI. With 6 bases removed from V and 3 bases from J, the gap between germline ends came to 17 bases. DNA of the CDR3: TGTGCCAGCTCGGCAGATACGGGACGGTACACTGAAGCTTTCTTT. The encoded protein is CASSADTGRYTEAFF.

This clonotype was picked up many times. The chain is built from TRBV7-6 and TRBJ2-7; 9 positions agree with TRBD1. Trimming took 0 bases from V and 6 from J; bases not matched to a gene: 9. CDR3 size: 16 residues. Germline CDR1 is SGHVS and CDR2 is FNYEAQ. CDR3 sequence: CASSLASGTGIGEQYF. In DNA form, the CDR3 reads TGTGCCAGCAGCTTAGCCTCCGGGACAGGGATTGGCGAGCAGTACTTC.

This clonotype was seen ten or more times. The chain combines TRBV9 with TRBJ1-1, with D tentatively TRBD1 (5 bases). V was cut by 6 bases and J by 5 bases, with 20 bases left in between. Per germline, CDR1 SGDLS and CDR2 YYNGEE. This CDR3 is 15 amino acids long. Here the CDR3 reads CASTVDGGGRTEAFF. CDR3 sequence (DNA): TGTGCCAGCACCGTGGATGGGGGAGGGAGGACTGAAGCTTTCTTT.

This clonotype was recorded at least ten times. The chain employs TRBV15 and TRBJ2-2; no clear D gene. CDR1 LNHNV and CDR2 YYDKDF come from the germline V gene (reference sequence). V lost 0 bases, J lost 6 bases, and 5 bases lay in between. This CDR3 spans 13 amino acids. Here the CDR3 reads CATSRDIAGELFF. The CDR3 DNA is TGTGCCACCAGCAGAGATATTGCCGGGGAGCTGTTTTTT.

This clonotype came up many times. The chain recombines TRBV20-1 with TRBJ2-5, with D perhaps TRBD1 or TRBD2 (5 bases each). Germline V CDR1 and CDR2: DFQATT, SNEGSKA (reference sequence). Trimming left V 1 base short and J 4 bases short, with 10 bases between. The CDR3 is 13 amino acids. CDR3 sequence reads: CSARVPGPETQYF. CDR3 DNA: TGCAGTGCTAGAGTACCGGGACCAGAGACCCAGTACTTC.

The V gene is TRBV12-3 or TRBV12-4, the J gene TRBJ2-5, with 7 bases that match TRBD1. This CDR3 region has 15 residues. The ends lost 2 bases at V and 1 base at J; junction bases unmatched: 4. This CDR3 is CASSLRQGPQETQYF. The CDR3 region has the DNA TGTGCCAGCAGTTTACGACAGGGACCCCAAGAGACCCAGTACTTC.

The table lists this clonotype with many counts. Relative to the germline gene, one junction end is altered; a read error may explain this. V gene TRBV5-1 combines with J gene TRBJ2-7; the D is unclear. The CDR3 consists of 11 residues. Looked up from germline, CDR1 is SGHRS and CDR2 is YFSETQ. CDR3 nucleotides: TGTGCCAGCAGTTTAGAGAGCGAGCAGTACTTC. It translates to CASSLESEQYF.

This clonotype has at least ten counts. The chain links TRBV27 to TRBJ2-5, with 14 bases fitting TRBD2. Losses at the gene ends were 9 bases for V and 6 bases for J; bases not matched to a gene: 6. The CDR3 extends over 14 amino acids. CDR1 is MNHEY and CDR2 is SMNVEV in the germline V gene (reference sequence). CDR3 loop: CASRRLAGGQTQYF. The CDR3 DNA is TGTGCCAGTAGGAGACTAGCGGGAGGGCAGACCCAGTACTTC.

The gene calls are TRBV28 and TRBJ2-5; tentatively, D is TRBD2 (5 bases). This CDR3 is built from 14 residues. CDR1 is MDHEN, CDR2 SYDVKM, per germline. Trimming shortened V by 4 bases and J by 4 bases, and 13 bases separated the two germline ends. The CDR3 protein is CASSSPTILETQYF. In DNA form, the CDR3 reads TGTGCCAGCAGTTCCCCGACTATTTTAGAGACCCAGTACTTC.

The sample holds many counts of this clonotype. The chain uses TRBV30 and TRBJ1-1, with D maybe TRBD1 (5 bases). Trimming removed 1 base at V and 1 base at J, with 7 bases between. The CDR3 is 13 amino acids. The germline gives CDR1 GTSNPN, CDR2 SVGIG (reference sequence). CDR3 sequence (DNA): TGTGCCTGGAGTGGGGGGACGAACACTGAAGCTTTCTTT. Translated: CAWSGGTNTEAFF.

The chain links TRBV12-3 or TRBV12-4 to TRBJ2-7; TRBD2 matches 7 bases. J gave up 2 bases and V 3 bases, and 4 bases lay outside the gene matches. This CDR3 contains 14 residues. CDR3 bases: TGTGCCAGCAGTTTCGGCGGGGGAACCTACGAGCAGTACTTC. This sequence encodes CASSFGGGTYEQYF.

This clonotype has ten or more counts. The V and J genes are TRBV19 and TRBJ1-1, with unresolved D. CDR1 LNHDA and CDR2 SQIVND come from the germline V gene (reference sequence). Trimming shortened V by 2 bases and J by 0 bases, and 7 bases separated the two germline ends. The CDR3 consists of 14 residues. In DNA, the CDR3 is TGTGCCAGTAGTATACTAGCGGTGAACACTGAAGCTTTCTTT. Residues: CASSILAVNTEAFF.

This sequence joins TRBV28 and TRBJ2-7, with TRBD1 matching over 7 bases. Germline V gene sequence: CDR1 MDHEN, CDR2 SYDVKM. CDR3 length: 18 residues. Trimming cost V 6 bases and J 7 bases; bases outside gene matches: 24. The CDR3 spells CASSTTRGLVRAPGEQYF. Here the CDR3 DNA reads TGTGCCAGCAGCACCACAAGGGGGCTGGTTAGAGCCCCCGGGGAGCAGTACTTC.

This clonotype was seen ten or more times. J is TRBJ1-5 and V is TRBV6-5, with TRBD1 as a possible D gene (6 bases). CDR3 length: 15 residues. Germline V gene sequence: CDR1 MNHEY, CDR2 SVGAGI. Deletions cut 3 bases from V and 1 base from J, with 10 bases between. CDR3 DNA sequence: TGTGCCAGCAGTTATCAGACAGGAAGCAATCAGCCCCAGCATTTT. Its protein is CASSYQTGSNQPQHF.

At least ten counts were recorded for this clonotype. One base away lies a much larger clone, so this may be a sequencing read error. The CDR3 coding sequence is TGTGCCGGCAGTGACTCCGGGACAGGAATTGGCTACACCTTC. It translates to CAGSDSGTGIGYTF. V and J are TRBV6-5 and TRBJ1-2, with 8 bases matching TRBD1. Germline V gene lookup returns CDR1 MNHEY and CDR2 SVGAGI. CDR3 length: 14 amino acids.

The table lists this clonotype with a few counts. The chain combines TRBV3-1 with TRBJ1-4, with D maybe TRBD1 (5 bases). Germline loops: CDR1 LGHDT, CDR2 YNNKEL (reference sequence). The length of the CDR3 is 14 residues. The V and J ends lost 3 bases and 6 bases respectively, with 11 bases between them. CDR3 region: CASSQRQRHEKLFF. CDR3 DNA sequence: TGTGCCAGCAGCCAGCGACAGCGTCATGAAAAACTGTTTTTT.

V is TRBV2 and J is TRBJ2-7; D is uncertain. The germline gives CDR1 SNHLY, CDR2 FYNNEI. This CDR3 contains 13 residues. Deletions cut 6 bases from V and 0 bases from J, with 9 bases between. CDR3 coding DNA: TGTGCCAGCAGGACACTGGTCTCCTACGAGCAGTACTTC. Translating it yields CASRTLVSYEQYF. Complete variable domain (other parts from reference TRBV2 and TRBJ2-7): EPEVTQTPSHQVTQMGQEVILRCVPISNHLYFYWYRQILGQKVEFLVSFYNNEISEKSEIFDDQFSVERPDGSNFTLKIRSTKLEDSAMYFCASRTLVSYEQYFGPGTRLTVT.

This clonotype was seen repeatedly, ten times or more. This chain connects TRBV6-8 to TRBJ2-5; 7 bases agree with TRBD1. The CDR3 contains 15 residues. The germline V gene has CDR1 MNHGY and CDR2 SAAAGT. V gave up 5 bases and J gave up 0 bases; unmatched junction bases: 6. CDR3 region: CASSKGQLYQETQYF. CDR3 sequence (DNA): TGTGCCAGCAGTAAGGGACAGCTGTACCAAGAGACCCAGTACTTC.

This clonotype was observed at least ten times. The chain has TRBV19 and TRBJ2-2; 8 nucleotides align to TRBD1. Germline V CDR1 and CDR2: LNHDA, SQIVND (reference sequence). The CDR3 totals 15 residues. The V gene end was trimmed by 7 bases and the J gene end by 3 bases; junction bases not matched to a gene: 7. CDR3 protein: CASTRPGQDTGELFF. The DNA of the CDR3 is TGTGCCAGTACCCGACCGGGACAGGACACCGGGGAGCTGTTTTTT.

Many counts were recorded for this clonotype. The CDR3: CSVVGRANTEAFF. The CDR3 DNA follows: TGCAGCGTTGTTGGCAGGGCGAACACTGAAGCTTTCTTT. J is TRBJ1-1 and V is TRBV29-1, with D possibly being TRBD1 (5 bases). V was trimmed by 4 bases and J by 1 base, leaving 10 bases between them. Germline V CDR1 and CDR2: SQVTM, ANQGSEA. The CDR3 sequence is 13 residues long.

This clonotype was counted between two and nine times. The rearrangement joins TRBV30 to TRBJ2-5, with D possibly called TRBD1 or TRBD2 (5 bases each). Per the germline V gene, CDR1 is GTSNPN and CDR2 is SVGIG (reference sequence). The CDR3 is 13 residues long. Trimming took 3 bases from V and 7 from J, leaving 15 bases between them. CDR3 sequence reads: CAWRSGQTVTQYF. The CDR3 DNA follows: TGTGCCTGGAGGTCGGGGCAAACGGTGACCCAGTACTTC.

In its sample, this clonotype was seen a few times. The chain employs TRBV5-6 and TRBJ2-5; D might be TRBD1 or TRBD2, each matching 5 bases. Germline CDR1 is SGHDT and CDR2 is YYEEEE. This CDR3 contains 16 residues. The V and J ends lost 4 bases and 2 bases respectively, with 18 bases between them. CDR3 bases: TGTGCCAGCAGCCAAGATCTGGGGACCCTGCAAGAGACCCAGTACTTC. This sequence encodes CASSQDLGTLQETQYF.